This TCR beta chain was recovered during a study of OX40 agonist ivuxolimab in advanced cancers. Describing the broader study: The costimulatory receptor OX40 (CD134) was targeted by ivuxolimab, a fully human IgG2 agonistic monoclonal antibody. A male proportion of 82.7% and a mean age of approximately 62 years, ranging from roughly 23 to 80, were recorded for the dose-escalation cohort. Peripheral TCRbeta sequencing aimed to test whether ivuxolimab altered TCR sequence diversity and caused clonal T-cell expansion. Intravenous ivuxolimab was administered to patients every 2 weeks at six dose levels: 0.01, 0.1, 0.3, 1.5, 3 and 10 mg/kg. Prior anti-PD-1, anti-PD-L1 or anti-CTLA-4 therapy was permitted, and roughly two fifths of dose-escalation patients had received checkpoint inhibitors. The monotherapy dose-escalation portion (N ≈ 56 patients) of the phase I ivuxolimab trial is reported in the paper. Partial responses occurred in three dose-escalation patients: two with cutaneous melanoma and one with hepatocellular carcinoma. Among the approximately 50 dose-escalation patients, around 19 had hepatocellular carcinoma, roughly 15 melanoma, 9 renal cell carcinoma and 9 head and neck cancer. Here is what the overall study found, with its caveats: Clonal expansion of both CD4+ and CD8+ blood T cells was observed from baseline to week 6 at doses 0.1 to 3.0 mg/kg. After ivuxolimab, CD8+ T cells had more expanded clones than CD4+ T cells on average. Partial responders in the 0.1-3.0 mg/kg groups had among the lowest normalized peripheral clonal expansion, especially among CD8+ T cells. Low levels of normalized T-cell clonal expansion were also seen in some patients who did not respond. The antigen specificity of the peripheral T cells that underwent clonal expansion was not determined.

The germline V gene sets CDR1 to MDHEN and CDR2 to SYDVKM. V is pared back by 1 base and J by 1 base, with 10 bases lying between the germline termini. From cysteine to phenylalanine, the CDR3 is 15 amino acids long. This entry keeps only the CDR3 DNA: 45 bases, framed from base 1. This clone was detected once. Its antigen specificity is not known. The input lacks base qualities; no much larger clone sits a single base away. Genomic DNA was isolated from the sorted cells so that the TCRbeta CDR3 region could be sequenced. TCRbeta CDR3 regions were sequenced using the immunoSEQ Assay. As stored in TCRdb, this immuneACCESS dataset retains in-frame rearrangements with V and J assigned. A fraction of the clones does not appear; measured against another copy, unresolved V genes explain less than half of the discrepancy, and the remainder lacks a known reason. This sample gives about 48,000 clones in total; around nine tenths of them show up just once. 1.5% to 2% of the sample goes to the ten largest clones.

Patients with a history of autoimmune disease or receiving systemic immunosuppression were excluded from the trial. In every dose cohort, peripheral blood was drawn for TCR sequencing at baseline, cycle 4 day 1, and cycle 7 day 1. The samples were taken from a phase I, first-in-human, multicenter, open-label dose-escalation trial of ivuxolimab. Adults with locally advanced or metastatic melanoma, renal cell, hepatocellular, or head and neck squamous cell carcinoma were enrolled in the trial. Before TCR sequencing, CD4+ and CD8+ T cells were separately sorted from peripheral blood. This sequence originates from an adult with an advanced solid tumor such as melanoma, head and neck, liver or kidney cancer. This specimen consisted of CD4+ or CD8+ T cells sorted from blood, obtained in a trial of the OX40 agonist ivuxolimab. The chain employs TRBV28 and TRBJ1-1, with the D gene uncertain. CDR3 protein: CASSLLEGTNTEAFF. The DNA sequence reads TGTGCCAGCAGTTTATTAGAGGGAACGAACACTGAAGCTTTCTTT.